The entry below gives a single TCR beta chain sequence along with its context. Its antigen remains unknown. The CDR3 has 13 residues. These data are taken from a study of T cells expressing NK-cell markers. General observations from the study: The same clonotypes also predominated in the CD3+CD56-NKG2C+ fraction of several donors.

TCRdb reprocessed the 5' RACE reads and reports one entry per CDR3 protein, with no DNA. The repertoire table contains around 180,000 distinct CDR3 sequences. The chain is built from TRBV12-3 or TRBV12-4 and TRBJ2-5; lacking DNA, the TRBD1 call made by TCRdb goes unchecked. This clonotype originated in a man aged 18-70 years in good health. The source material was blood T cells: a sorted CD56 or NKG2C T cell subset, CD4+ or CD8+ T cells, or bulk PBMC T cells (not recorded which). CDR3: CASSPGGRETQYF.